Presented here are 8 T cell receptor beta chains from one specimen sequenced in a study of spatial heterogeneity in lung cancer. MiXCR, run by TCRdb on the 5' RACE reads, gives a single entry per CDR3 protein. The sample records 45,000 to 55,000 distinct CDR3 sequences, approximately 5% being singletons. The time point was: sample taken at primary tumor resection. Material for sequencing was whole RNA from tumor, nontumor lung or frozen PBMC, left unsorted. Sequences were derived from PBMCs, sampled at surgery. The receptors stem from a male donor with early-stage non-small cell lung cancer.

This clonotype was detected ten times or more. V gene TRBV7-8 combines with J gene TRBJ2-5, with D unclear. Trimming pared 0 bases from V and 5 bases from J, leaving 19 bases between. The V gene's germline CDR1 is SGHVS and CDR2 FQNEAQ. The CDR3 is 17 amino acids. The CDR3: CASSLAEAGEGHETQYF. CDR3 nucleotides: TGTGCCAGCAGCTTAGCTGAGGCAGGTGAAGGTCACGAGACCCAGTACTTC.

This clonotype has at least ten counts. This sequence joins TRBV30 and TRBJ1-1, with D perhaps TRBD1 (6 bases). Germline lookup yields CDR1 GTSNPN and CDR2 SVGIG (reference sequence). The CDR3 is 14 residues long. V lost 2 bases to trimming and J lost 1 base, with 11 bases between them. The CDR3 DNA reads as TGTGCCTGGAGTACCCTGACAGGGAACACTGAAGCTTTCTTT. Its protein is CAWSTLTGNTEAFF.

This clonotype was detected many times. The chain joins TRBV18 to TRBJ1-1, with TRBD1 matching 9 bases. The CDR3 has 17 residues. Unmatched junction bases numbered 5, after V lost 0 bases and J lost 0 bases. Germline V CDR1 and CDR2: KGHSH, LQKENI. Here the CDR3 reads CASSPPTGGGMNTEAFF. The CDR3 DNA follows: TGTGCCAGCTCACCACCCACAGGGGGCGGGATGAACACTGAAGCTTTCTTT.

In DNA form, the CDR3 reads TGTGCCAGCAGCTTAGCGCACGGTTCCTACAATGAGCAGTTCTTC. Translating gives CASSLAHGSYNEQFF. This chain uses TRBV7-2 with TRBJ2-1; D not certain. The CDR3 is made up of 15 amino acids. The V end was cut by 0 bases, the J end by 1 base, with 7 bases between. The germline V gene encodes CDR1 SGHTA and CDR2 FQGNSA.

Here the CDR3 reads CASSLDANTGELFF. CDR3 bases: TGTGCCAGCAGCTTGGATGCGAACACCGGGGAGCTGTTTTTT. This rearrangement joins TRBV7-2 to TRBJ2-2; D is ambiguous. V shed 3 bases and J shed 0 bases, with 5 bases lying between them. Germline V lookup: CDR1 SGHTA, CDR2 FQGNSA. The CDR3 has 14 residues.

This clonotype was counted many times. The chain is built from TRBV6-1 and TRBJ1-4; TRBD1 might be the D (6 bases). The ends were cut back, 3 bases at V and 8 bases at J, with 19 bases in the middle. CDR1 is MNHNS, CDR2 SASEGT, per germline. This CDR3 contains 16 residues. In DNA form, the CDR3 reads TGTGCCAGCAGTGACCCTCACAGGGTACTAGGCGAAAAACTGTTTTTT. Encoded protein: CASSDPHRVLGEKLFF.

This clonotype was picked up many times. This chain connects TRBV19 to TRBJ1-5; unclear D gene. The germline gives CDR1 LNHDA, CDR2 SQIVND (reference sequence). The CDR3 runs to 15 residues. Trimming pared 6 bases from V and 4 bases from J, leaving 16 bases between. CDR3 coding DNA: TGTGCCAGTAGCCTCGTTGAGGGTGCTAATCAGCCCCAGCATTTT. It translates to CASSLVEGANQPQHF.

This clonotype has at least ten counts. The J gene is TRBJ2-7, the V gene TRBV28; D gene uncertain. With 3 bases removed from V and 1 base from J, the gap between germline ends came to 4 bases. The CDR3 contains 12 residues. Germline V lookup: CDR1 MDHEN, CDR2 SYDVKM. CDR3 residues: CASSLGSYEQYF. The CDR3 nucleotides are TGTGCCAGCAGTTTGGGGTCCTACGAGCAGTACTTC.